In its sample, the clone carrying this T cell receptor beta chain was seen many times. Its antigen is unidentified. This entry belongs to a study of early T cells in non-severe SARS-CoV-2 infection. About the research overall: Sequencing of bulk RNA from unsorted whole blood was done, without chain pairing.

General study points: Anti-spike CD8 responses were favored by VDJdb matching, which missed private and CD4 specificities.

CDR1 SGHRS and CDR2 YFSETQ come from the germline V gene. Unmatched junction bases numbered 8, after V lost 1 base and J lost 5 bases. The CDR3 sequence is 17 residues long. Attachment of unique molecular identifiers to individual cDNA molecules was performed. TCRdb passed the 5' RACE reads through MiXCR, listing each CDR3 protein once. The sample lists fewer than 100,000 distinct CDR3 sequences, 8.5% to 10% occurring once. The sample comprised whole blood. V gene TRBV5-1 combines with J gene TRBJ2-3, with TRBD2 matching over 12 bases. The receptor's source is an adult who was a healthcare worker with PCR-confirmed SARS-CoV-2 infection or an uninfected control (not recorded which). CDR3 coding DNA: TGCGCCAGCAGCTTGAGTACTAGCGGGAGGACCCTAGATACGCAGTATTTT. It translates to CASSLSTSGRTLDTQYF.